The present entry profiles one TCR beta chain with its context. The sample belongs to a study of blood T cell repertoires in COVID-19. This table comes from immunoSEQ multiplex PCR, and its TCRdb copy is limited to in-frame clones, with some not included. There are under 200,000 clones in the sample; around 87% occur only once, and 0.55% to 0.6% lies in the top ten. One Seattle source followed patients from active infection through their disease course. CDR1 is MNHNY, CDR2 SVGAGI, per germline (reference sequence). The CDR3 is 14 amino acids. V lost 6 bases to trimming and J lost 4 bases; unmatched junction nucleotides: 8.

The receptor was derived from a man aged 55 to 70 with COVID-19, enrolled during active disease. Material for sequencing was peripheral blood. This chain uses TRBV6-6 with TRBJ1-1; 7 positions match TRBD1. CDR3 DNA sequence: TGTGCCAGCAGCCGACAGGGCGGATCCACTGAAGCTTTCTTT. Translating gives CASSRQGGSTEAFF.